These 14 T cell receptor beta chains originate from one sample sequenced in a study of blood T cell repertoires in COVID-19. Profiling relied on immunoSEQ multiplex PCR, and the TCRdb table lists in-frame clones only, not all of them. The sample comprises 100,000 to 150,000 clones, about 88% of which are singletons, and under 2.5% rests with the top ten. Sequencing was done on a sample of PBMCs or T cells enriched from blood (not recorded which). The receptors come from a woman between 45 and 60 years old who had recovered from COVID-19.

The V gene is TRBV3-1 (or the pseudogene TRBV3-2), the J gene TRBJ2-5, with a weak D call TRBD1 (6 bases). Per germline, CDR1 LGHDT and CDR2 YNNKEL (reference sequence). The CDR3 length is 15 residues. Trimming removed 2 bases at V and 5 bases at J, with 15 bases between. CDR3 nucleotide sequence: TGTGCCAGCAGCCAAACCATAACAGGGTCGGAGACCCAGTACTTC. Translation: CASSQTITGSETQYF.

The rearrangement uses TRBV5-1 and TRBJ1-1; 9 nucleotides match TRBD1. Germline V gene sequence: CDR1 SGHRS, CDR2 YFSETQ. The length of the CDR3 is 15 residues. V gave up 5 bases and J gave up 4 bases; unmatched junction bases: 9. In DNA form, the CDR3 reads TGCGCCAGCAGAATAACGACAGGGGGTGGCACTGAAGCTTTCTTT. It specifies CASRITTGGGTEAFF.

The chain uses TRBV7-9 and TRBJ2-7, with TRBD1 matching over 11 bases. The CDR3 extends over 16 amino acids. The germline CDR1 and CDR2 sequences are SEHNR and FQNEAQ (reference sequence). V lost 2 bases to trimming and J lost 5 bases; unmatched junction nucleotides: 8. The CDR3 DNA reads as TGTGCCAGCAGCTTATTCCGGGACAGGGGGAACCACGAGCAGTACTTC. Protein sequence: CASSLFRDRGNHEQYF. The entire variable domain, with the rest obtained from reference TRBV7-9 and TRBJ2-7, is as follows: DTGVSQNPRHKITKRGQNVTFRCDPISEHNRLYWYRQTLGQGPEFLTYFQNEAQLEKSRLLSDRFSAERPKGSFSTLEIQRTEQGDSAMYLCASSLFRDRGNHEQYFGPGTRLTVT.

The V call is TRBV2, the J call TRBJ1-1; D is undetermined. The CDR3 spans 13 residues. The germline gives CDR1 SNHLY, CDR2 FYNNEI. Deletions cut 6 bases from V and 3 bases from J, with 11 bases between. The CDR3 is CASSPSPDTEAFF. The CDR3, as DNA: TGTGCCAGCAGCCCTAGTCCCGACACTGAAGCTTTCTTT.

This chain joins TRBV29-1 and TRBJ2-3, with a tentative D call TRBD1 (5 bases). V lost 7 bases to trimming and J lost 0 bases, with 17 bases between them. The CDR3 consists of 15 residues. CDR1 SQVTM and CDR2 ANQGSEA come from the germline V gene. CDR3 region: CSAKGGARSTDTQYF. CDR3 bases: TGCAGCGCCAAGGGTGGGGCAAGGAGCACAGATACGCAGTATTTT.

This clone was picked up a small number of times. The chain is built from TRBV10-3 and TRBJ1-1, with 7 bases identical to TRBD1. Per germline, CDR1 ENHRY and CDR2 SYGVKD. The trim removed 4 bases at V and 1 base at J, leaving 3 bases unmatched. This CDR3 has 14 residues. CDR3 sequence reads: CAISGNRGNTEAFF. In nucleotides, the CDR3 is TGTGCCATCAGTGGTAACAGGGGGAACACTGAAGCTTTCTTT.

The genes are TRBV7-2 and TRBJ1-4; possible D gene TRBD1, 6 bases. This CDR3 comprises 15 residues. V shed 1 base and J shed 5 bases, with 11 bases lying between them. Germline V gene data show CDR1 as SGHTA and CDR2 as FQGNSA. The CDR3, as DNA: TGTGCCAGCAGCTTAGTCGGACAGATAAATGAAAAACTGTTTTTT. It translates to CASSLVGQINEKLFF.

V gene TRBV4-1 combines with J gene TRBJ1-2; 8 nucleotides line up with TRBD1. J was trimmed by 4 bases and V by 0 bases; bases with no gene match: 10. Germline V gene lookup returns CDR1 MGHRA and CDR2 YSYEKL. CDR3 length equals 17 residues. CDR3 bases: TGCGCCAGCAGCCAAGAGGGAGACAGGGGATTGGGCTATGGCTACACCTTC. It translates to CASSQEGDRGLGYGYTF.

V gene TRBV19 combines with J gene TRBJ2-3; 7 bases map to TRBD1. The germline V gene encodes CDR1 LNHDA and CDR2 SQIVND (reference sequence). Losses at the gene ends were 3 bases for V and 3 bases for J; bases not matched to a gene: 6. The CDR3 consists of 15 residues. CDR3 sequence: CASSIGQAATDTQYF. The CDR3 DNA sequence: TGTGCCAGTAGTATCGGACAGGCGGCAACAGATACGCAGTATTTT.

This chain uses TRBV30 with TRBJ1-4; 9 positions agree with TRBD1. The CDR3 extends over 16 amino acids. The J segment lost 13 bases and the V segment lost 1 base, leaving 16 bases of the junction unmatched. Germline loops: CDR1 GTSNPN, CDR2 SVGIG (reference sequence). CDR3 coding DNA: TGTGCCTGGAGTGAGCTTGGCGGGACAGGGAGTAGTTTACTGTTTTTT. This codes for CAWSELGGTGSSLLFF.

The rearrangement uses TRBV19 and TRBJ2-7; D ambiguous. Trimming cost V 4 bases and J 1 base, with 8 bases left between them. Per germline, CDR1 LNHDA and CDR2 SQIVND (reference sequence). This CDR3 spans 13 amino acids. In DNA, the CDR3 is TGTGCCAGTAGTAACCCAACATCCTACGAGCAGTACTTC. Protein sequence: CASSNPTSYEQYF.

Note on this clone: The sample holds other DNA sequences that translate to the same CDR3. The chain couples TRBV9 to TRBJ2-2; tentatively, D is TRBD1 (6 bases). The CDR3 consists of 16 residues. With 0 bases removed from V and 0 bases from J, the gap between germline ends came to 9 bases. Germline values: CDR1 SGDLS, CDR2 YYNGEE. The CDR3 nucleotides read TGTGCCAGCAGCGTAGCTGGGACAACGAACACCGGGGAGCTGTTTTTT. This sequence encodes CASSVAGTTNTGELFF.

The chain recombines TRBV6-6 with TRBJ2-7, with a tentative D call TRBD2 (5 bases). CDR3 length: 15 amino acids. Trimming removed 0 bases at V and 3 bases at J, with 12 bases between. Germline V lookup: CDR1 MNHNY, CDR2 SVGAGI (reference sequence). CDR3 protein: CASSYSEDSNYEQYF. The CDR3 nucleotides read TGTGCCAGCAGTTACTCGGAGGATAGTAACTACGAGCAGTACTTC.

The chain recombines TRBV27 with TRBJ2-3, with 11 bases identical to TRBD2. The germline gives CDR1 MNHEY, CDR2 SMNVEV (reference sequence). Trimming took 10 bases from V and 4 from J; bases not matched to a gene: 16. The CDR3 has 17 amino acids. CDR3 nucleotides: TGTGCCACCACACGGGTGGTAGCGGGGGGGCGGTCAGATACGCAGTATTTT. Protein: CATTRVVAGGRSDTQYF.